This T cell receptor (beta chain) was profiled in a study of radiotherapy plus CTLA-4 blockade in lung cancer. Whole-study context: An objective response was seen in around 19% of patients, and disease control in just over 30%.

As to this clone: Its target is unknown.

Study observations and caveats: In blood, early T cell clone dynamics reportedly predicted response best, together with interferon-beta.

Germline assignment: CDR1 MDHEN and CDR2 SYDVKM. The CDR3 sequence is 15 residues long. The ends lost 7 bases at V and 6 bases at J; junction bases unmatched: 14. Using immunoSEQ multiplex PCR, the repertoire was profiled, and TCRdb retains in-frame clones only, with some absent. The table shows roughly 40,000 clones, with 60% to 80% occurring only once. This chain connects TRBV28 to TRBJ1-1; 7 nucleotides agree with TRBD1. The input for sequencing was peripheral blood, taken from a patient treated with radiotherapy plus ipilimumab. The TCR sequence derives from a human donor with non-small cell lung cancer that progressed on radiotherapy plus ipilimumab. The CDR3 DNA reads as TGTGCCAGCATCTCTGGGTTCACAGGGGTAGCTGAAGCTTTCTTT. Its protein product is CASISGFTGVAEAFF.